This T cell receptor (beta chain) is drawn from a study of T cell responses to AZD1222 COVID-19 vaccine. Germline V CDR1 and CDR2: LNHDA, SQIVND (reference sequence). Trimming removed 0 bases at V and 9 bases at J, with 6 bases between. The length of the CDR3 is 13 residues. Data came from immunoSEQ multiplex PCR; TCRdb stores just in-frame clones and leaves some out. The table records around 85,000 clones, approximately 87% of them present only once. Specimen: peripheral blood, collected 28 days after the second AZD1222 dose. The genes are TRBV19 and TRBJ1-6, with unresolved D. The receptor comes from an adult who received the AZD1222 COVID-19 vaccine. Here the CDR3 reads CASSIDQRSPLHF. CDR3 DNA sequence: TGTGCCAGTAGTATAGATCAGCGTTCACCCCTCCACTTT.